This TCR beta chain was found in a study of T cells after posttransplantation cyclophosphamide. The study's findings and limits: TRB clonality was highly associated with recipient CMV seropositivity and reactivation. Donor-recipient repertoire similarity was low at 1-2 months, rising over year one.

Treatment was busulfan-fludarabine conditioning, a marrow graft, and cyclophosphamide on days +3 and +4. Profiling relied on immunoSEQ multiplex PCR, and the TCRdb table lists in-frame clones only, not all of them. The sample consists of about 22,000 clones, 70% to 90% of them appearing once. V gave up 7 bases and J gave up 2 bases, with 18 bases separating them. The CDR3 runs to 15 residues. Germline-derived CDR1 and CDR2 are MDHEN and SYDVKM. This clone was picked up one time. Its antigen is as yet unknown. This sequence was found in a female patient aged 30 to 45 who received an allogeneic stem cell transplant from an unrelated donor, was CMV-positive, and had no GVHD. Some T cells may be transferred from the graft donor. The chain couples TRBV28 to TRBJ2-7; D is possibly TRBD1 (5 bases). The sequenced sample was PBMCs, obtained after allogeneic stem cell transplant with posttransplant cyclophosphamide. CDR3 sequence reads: CASTSVQGKPYEQYF. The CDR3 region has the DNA TGTGCCAGCACCTCCGTCCAGGGAAAGCCCTACGAGCAGTACTTC.